These 32 T cell receptor beta chains came from one sample sequenced in a study of fetal regulatory T cell absence and autoimmunity. Produced via immunoSEQ multiplex PCR; TCRdb's table is partial and in-frame only. The table records more than 85,000 clones, more than 70% of them present only once. Sequences were obtained from pancreas tissue. The receptor source for this set is a male donor with IPEX syndrome.

The genes are TRBV10-3 and TRBJ2-1; D assignment may be TRBD1 or TRBD2 (6 bases each). This CDR3 region has 13 residues. Trimming pared 6 bases from V and 9 bases from J, leaving 15 bases between. Looked up from germline, CDR1 is ENHRY and CDR2 is SYGVKD. Here the CDR3 DNA reads TGTGCCATCAGCCCGAGAGAGGGGGGTGAGCAGTTCTTC. Residues: CAISPREGGEQFF.

This clone was counted a single time. The gene calls are TRBV5-1 and TRBJ2-1, with 11 positions matching TRBD2. The V gene end was trimmed by 6 bases and the J gene end by 6 bases; junction bases not matched to a gene: 11. Per the germline V gene, CDR1 is SGHRS and CDR2 is YFSETQ. CDR3 length equals 16 residues. The CDR3 is CASTSAPGTSGNEQFF. The CDR3 DNA sequence: TGCGCCAGCACCTCTGCACCCGGGACTAGCGGCAATGAGCAGTTCTTC.

The chain combines TRBV7-9 with TRBJ1-2, with D unresolved. The germline V and J ends were trimmed by 8 bases and 1 base, with 11 bases remaining between them. CDR1 and CDR2 from the germline V gene are SEHNR and FQNEAQ (reference sequence). The CDR3 spans 13 residues. CDR3 sequence reads: CASRHSHNYGYTF. CDR3 nucleotides: TGTGCCAGCCGCCATAGCCATAACTATGGCTACACCTTC. The complete variable domain, with remaining parts taken from reference TRBV7-9 and TRBJ1-2, reads DTGVSQNPRHKITKRGQNVTFRCDPISEHNRLYWYRQTLGQGPEFLTYFQNEAQLEKSRLLSDRFSAERPKGSFSTLEIQRTEQGDSAMYLCASRHSHNYGYTFGSGTRLTVV.

This chain connects TRBV10-2 to TRBJ2-5, with 7 bases that match TRBD1. The ends lost 8 bases at V and 7 bases at J; junction bases unmatched: 13. The V gene's germline CDR1 is WSHSY and CDR2 SAAADI. The CDR3 runs 14 residues. The CDR3 loop is CASSGSGRQGTQYF. CDR3 bases: TGCGCCAGCTCCGGATCGGGACGACAGGGGACCCAGTACTTC.

The J gene is TRBJ2-7, the V gene TRBV6-5; D gene unclear. Between the trimmed V and J ends, which lost 6 bases and 3 bases, there was a span of 12 bases. Per the germline V gene, CDR1 is MNHEY and CDR2 is SVGAGI. This CDR3 is built from 13 residues. The CDR3 sequence is CASSPERNYEQYF. Here the CDR3 DNA reads TGTGCCAGCAGCCCGGAACGCAACTACGAGCAGTACTTC.

V gene TRBV2 combines with J gene TRBJ1-1; 7 bases agree with TRBD1. Germline-derived CDR1 and CDR2 are SNHLY and FYNNEI. This CDR3 comprises 15 residues. V dropped 7 bases and J dropped 5; count of bases not matched to a gene: 13. The CDR3 reads CASTPGQGGITEAFF. CDR3 DNA: TGTGCCAGCACCCCTGGCCAGGGGGGGATAACTGAAGCTTTCTTT.

The V call is TRBV7-2, the J call TRBJ2-2, with no clear D. Germline values: CDR1 SGHTA, CDR2 FQGNSA. The CDR3 runs 15 residues. V was shortened by 5 bases and J by 6 bases, with 16 bases between the two germline ends. The CDR3 nucleotides are TGTGCCAGCAGCCTGGTGGGATTGCGGTCCGGGGAGCTGTTTTTT. Translation: CASSLVGLRSGELFF.

The rearrangement uses TRBV5-1 and TRBJ2-2; D ambiguous. The CDR3 runs 14 residues. V lost 0 bases to trimming and J lost 2 bases, with 5 bases between them. Looked up from germline, CDR1 is SGHRS and CDR2 is YFSETQ. Here the CDR3 reads CASSLDRNTGELFF. In nucleotides, the CDR3 is TGCGCCAGCAGCTTGGACAGAAACACCGGGGAGCTGTTTTTT.

This chain uses TRBV25-1 with TRBJ2-1; no clear D. This CDR3 contains 13 residues. Germline lookup yields CDR1 MGHDK and CDR2 SYGVNS. The V gene lost 5 bases and the J gene lost 4 bases, with 9 bases spanning the gap. The CDR3, as DNA: TGTGCCAGCAGTAATACAAGGTACAATGAGCAGTTCTTC. It specifies CASSNTRYNEQFF.

The chain employs TRBV9 and TRBJ2-3, with no clear D. CDR1 is SGDLS, CDR2 YYNGEE, per germline. Trimming removed 4 bases at V and 0 bases at J, with 12 bases between. The CDR3 contains 15 residues. The DNA for the CDR3 is TGTGCCAGCAGCTTTCAGACCTCTAGCACAGATACGCAGTATTTT. It encodes CASSFQTSSTDTQYF.

As DNA, the CDR3 is TGTGCCAGCAGCTTGGGGCTAGCGGGAGGGTTAATGGACGAGCAGTACTTC. Protein product: CASSLGLAGGLMDEQYF. The chain recombines TRBV5-5 with TRBJ2-7; 12 nucleotides align to TRBD2. There are 17 residues in the CDR3. Trimming cost V 0 bases and J 5 bases; bases outside gene matches: 9. Germline CDR1 SGHKS, CDR2 YYEKEE (reference sequence).

The gene calls are TRBV2 and TRBJ2-3, with 16 bases that match TRBD2. This CDR3 comprises 19 residues. Germline CDR1 and CDR2: SNHLY and FYNNEI. After removal of 6 bases from V and 3 bases from J, the junction contained 12 bases not matched to a gene. The CDR3 DNA sequence: TGTGCCAGCAGCCGAGAGGGACTAGCGGGAGGGCCGGGTACAGATACGCAGTATTTT. This sequence encodes CASSREGLAGGPGTDTQYF.

The V call is TRBV7-8, the J call TRBJ2-1; D is ambiguous. CDR1 is SGHVS, CDR2 FQNEAQ, per germline. V lost 7 bases and J lost 0, with 13 bases in between. This CDR3 is 15 amino acids long. CDR3 protein: CASKSVPASYNEQFF. For the CDR3, the DNA is TGTGCCAGCAAAAGTGTTCCAGCCTCCTACAATGAGCAGTTCTTC.

The chain combines TRBV6-5 with TRBJ2-1; TRBD2 matches 13 bases. CDR3 length: 15 residues. Germline-derived CDR1 and CDR2 are MNHEY and SVGAGI. The V and J ends lost 7 bases and 7 bases, in that order; junction bases with no gene match: 7. The CDR3 DNA sequence: TGTGCCAGCACCCGGACTAGCGGGGGCGTTAATGAGCAGTTCTTC. Its translation is CASTRTSGGVNEQFF.

V usage is TRBV11-1 and J usage is TRBJ2-3; TRBD2 might be the D (7 bases). The germline gives CDR1 SGHAT, CDR2 FQDESV (reference sequence). The CDR3 is 18 residues long. Trimming stripped 5 bases from V and 3 bases from J, with 24 bases between. The DNA for the CDR3 is TGTGCCAGCAGCCGACAGGAGACTAGCCCTAGTCGGACAGATACGCAGTATTTT. This codes for CASSRQETSPSRTDTQYF.

This clone came up a few times. The genes are TRBV19 and TRBJ2-7, with D perhaps matching TRBD1 (5 bases). Per the germline V gene, CDR1 is LNHDA and CDR2 is SQIVND (reference sequence). This CDR3 spans 12 amino acids. V was cut by 3 bases and J by 6 bases, with 9 bases left in between. CDR3 sequence reads: CASSIGRGEQYF. The CDR3 DNA reads as TGTGCCAGTAGTATCGGTAGGGGCGAGCAGTACTTC. The whole variable domain, remainder taken from reference TRBV19 and TRBJ2-7, is DGGITQSPKYLFRKEGQNVTLSCEQNLNHDAMYWYRQDPGQGLRLIYYSQIVNDFQKGDIAEGYSVSREKKESFPLTVTSAQKNPTAFYLCASSIGRGEQYFGPGTRLTVT.

The chain is built from TRBV2 and TRBJ1-1; D may be TRBD1 (5 bases). Trimming removed 10 bases from V and 1 base from J, with 7 bases in between. This CDR3 comprises 11 residues. Germline values: CDR1 SNHLY, CDR2 FYNNEI. The CDR3 loop is CATQGNTEAFF. DNA for the CDR3: TGTGCCACCCAGGGGAACACTGAAGCTTTCTTT.

This clone was detected only a few times. This chain joins TRBV7-8 and TRBJ2-2; either TRBD1 or TRBD2 may supply D (5 bases each). The V end was cut by 1 base, the J end by 2 bases, with 17 bases between. CDR1 is SGHVS and CDR2 is FQNEAQ in the germline V gene. CDR3 length: 18 amino acids. The CDR3 DNA reads TGTGCCAGCAGCTTAGGGGTCGGGACGACGCTTAACACCGGGGAGCTGTTTTTT. This gives the protein CASSLGVGTTLNTGELFF.

The CDR3 DNA reads as TGTGCCAGCAGCTTAGGCGGGGGCTTCGGGTGGAACACTGAAGCTTTCTTT. It translates to CASSLGGGFGWNTEAFF. The genes are TRBV13 and TRBJ1-1, with D maybe TRBD1 (6 bases). Trimming cost V 0 bases and J 1 base, with 15 bases left between them. Germline CDR1 is PRHDT and CDR2 is FYEKMQ (reference sequence). The CDR3 is 17 residues long.

V and J are TRBV5-6 and TRBJ2-5; no clear D. Germline CDR1 SGHDT, CDR2 YYEEEE. The CDR3 has 13 amino acids. The V end lost 2 bases, the J end lost 1 base, and 6 bases lay between the germline ends. CDR3 sequence (DNA): TGTGCCAGCAGCTTACGAGGCCAAGAGACCCAGTACTTC. Protein product: CASSLRGQETQYF. The full variable domain, completed using reference TRBV5-6 and TRBJ2-5, is DAGVTQSPTHLIKTRGQQVTLRCSPKSGHDTVSWYQQALGQGPQFIFQYYEEEERQRGNFPDRFSGHQFPNYSSELNVNALLLGDSALYLCASSLRGQETQYFGPGTRLLVL.

The chain combines TRBV11-2 with TRBJ2-3; TRBD1 agrees at 10 bases. CDR1 and CDR2 from the germline V gene are SGHAT and FQNNGV. The CDR3 sequence is 15 residues long. Unmatched junction bases numbered 2, after V lost 1 base and J lost 4 bases. Written as DNA, the CDR3 is TGTGCCAGCAGCTTAGGGACAGGGGGGGCAGATACGCAGTATTTT. The encoded protein is CASSLGTGGADTQYF.

The chain recombines TRBV6-5 with TRBJ2-3, with D possibly being TRBD1 or TRBD2 (5 bases each). The ends were cut back, 2 bases at V and 0 bases at J, with 12 bases in the middle. This CDR3 is built from 16 residues. CDR1 and CDR2 (germline): MNHEY, SVGAGI. The CDR3: CASSYLRDPSTDTQYF. The CDR3 DNA follows: TGTGCCAGCAGTTACCTCAGGGACCCTAGCACAGATACGCAGTATTTT.

In DNA form, the CDR3 reads TGTGCCAGCAGCTTCAGGGGAGGCTACGAGCAGTACTTC. This encodes CASSFRGGYEQYF. The chain links TRBV5-8 to TRBJ2-7; D is possibly TRBD1 or TRBD2 (6 bases each). CDR1 and CDR2 (germline): SGHTS, YDEGEE. Trimming shortened V by 2 bases and J by 3 bases, and 9 bases separated the two germline ends. CDR3 length equals 13 residues.

The chain uses TRBV6-5 and TRBJ2-1; 14 nucleotides agree with TRBD2. V lost 2 bases to trimming and J lost 6 bases; unmatched junction nucleotides: 3. Germline loops: CDR1 MNHEY, CDR2 SVGAGI. The CDR3 loop spans 16 amino acids. The DNA for the CDR3 is TGTGCCAGCAGTTACCGGGGACTAGCGGGAGCCAATGAGCAGTTCTTC. It yields the protein CASSYRGLAGANEQFF.

This clone was seen a single time. CDR3 in DNA: TGTGCCAGCAGCTTGGGGACCGGGACAGGGGAGGAAGCTTTCTTT. Its protein is CASSLGTGTGEEAFF. The chain employs TRBV5-5 and TRBJ1-1; 10 nucleotides agree with TRBD1. The length of the CDR3 is 15 residues. Germline CDR1 SGHKS, CDR2 YYEKEE (reference sequence). The junction had 7 bases not matched to a gene; V was cut back by 0 bases and J by 8 bases.

V gene TRBV15 combines with J gene TRBJ2-7; possible D gene TRBD1, 5 bases. V was shortened by 1 base and J by 4 bases, with 14 bases between the two germline ends. CDR1 is LNHNV, CDR2 YYDKDF, per germline (reference sequence). The CDR3 loop spans 15 amino acids. The CDR3 DNA is TGTGCCACCAGCAGAGCGAAGGGGTACGAATACGAGCAGTACTTC. This gives the protein CATSRAKGYEYEQYF.

The chain is built from TRBV6-6 and TRBJ2-7; D gene ambiguous. The CDR3 consists of 12 residues. CDR1 is MNHNY and CDR2 is SVGAGI in the germline V gene (reference sequence). V was trimmed by 2 bases and J by 2 bases, leaving 4 bases between them. The CDR3 nucleotides read TGTGCCAGCAGTTACCCCCCCTACGAGCAGTACTTC. Its protein product is CASSYPPYEQYF.

This sequence joins TRBV12-5 and TRBJ2-1; tentatively, D is TRBD2 (5 bases). V was pared by 5 bases and J by 0 bases, with 11 bases between. The CDR3 has 15 amino acids. Germline assignment: CDR1 LGHNT and CDR2 FRNRAP. In nucleotides, the CDR3 is TGTGCTAGTGGTCTCAGCGGTAGCTCCTACAATGAGCAGTTCTTC. Its translation is CASGLSGSSYNEQFF. The full variable domain, its missing parts supplied by reference TRBV12-5 and TRBJ2-1, is DARVTQTPRHKVTEMGQEVTMRCQPILGHNTVFWYRQTMMQGLELLAYFRNRAPLDDSGMPKDRFSAEMPDATLATLKIQPSEPRDSAVYFCASGLSGSSYNEQFFGPGTRLTVL.

The chain employs TRBV4-1 and TRBJ2-1, with 9 bases identical to TRBD2. From germline, CDR1 is MGHRA and CDR2 YSYEKL. The CDR3 has 15 residues. Trimming cost V 3 bases and J 7 bases; bases outside gene matches: 7. CDR3 sequence: CASSQIAGVGNEQFF. CDR3 nucleotide sequence: TGCGCCAGCAGCCAGATAGCGGGAGTAGGTAATGAGCAGTTCTTC.

This clone was picked up one time. This chain joins TRBV6-1 and TRBJ1-2, with D possibly being TRBD1 (5 bases). Looked up from germline, CDR1 is MNHNS and CDR2 is SASEGT. The CDR3 totals 13 residues. V lost 3 bases, J lost 4 bases, and 9 bases lay in between. The CDR3 loop reads CASSDRQSYGYTF. In nucleotides, the CDR3 is TGTGCCAGCAGTGATCGACAGTCCTATGGCTACACCTTC.

This clone was seen once. The gene calls are TRBV5-1 and TRBJ1-1, with 7 bases aligning to TRBD1. Germline V gene data show CDR1 as SGHRS and CDR2 as YFSETQ. The length of the CDR3 is 15 residues. V lost 2 bases to trimming and J lost 1 base; unmatched junction nucleotides: 5. The CDR3 DNA is TGCGCCAGCAGCTTCACAGGGGTGGGGAACACTGAAGCTTTCTTT. This sequence encodes CASSFTGVGNTEAFF. Full variable domain (missing parts from reference TRBV5-1 and TRBJ1-1): KAGVTQTPRYLIKTRGQQVTLSCSPISGHRSVSWYQQTPGQGLQFLFEYFSETQRNKGNFPGRFSGRQFSNSRSEMNVSTLELGDSALYLCASSFTGVGNTEAFFGQGTRLTVV.

This rearrangement joins TRBV7-2 to TRBJ1-2; 7 bases fit TRBD1. The CDR3 length is 15 residues. Per the germline V gene, CDR1 is SGHTA and CDR2 is FQGNSA. The V gene end was trimmed by 6 bases and the J gene end by 3 bases; junction bases not matched to a gene: 10. The CDR3 coding sequence is TGTGCCAGCAGGGTTCCCGACAGGGCCCACTATGGCTACACCTTC. Translated, it gives CASRVPDRAHYGYTF.